This T cell receptor beta chain was identified in a study of shared clonotypes between healthy human individuals. Study-wide findings and caveats: The four-donor shared clonotypes exceeded non-shared clonotypes in generation probability, with non-shared ones scoring lower.

About this clone itself: The antigen remains undetermined.

The table came from immunoSEQ multiplex PCR; TCRdb's copy has only in-frame clones and leaves some out. The table shows about 2.4 million clones, with 80% to 95% occurring only once. All donors were healthy HIV-negative adults lacking recent acute infections or vaccinations. V was pared by 4 bases and J by 10 bases, with 22 bases between. Germline V CDR1 and CDR2: SEHNR, FQNEAQ (reference sequence). This CDR3 is 16 amino acids long. The specimen was naive CD4+ T cells from PBMCs. Subset given: CD45RA+ positively selected. The clonotype comes from a young man in good health. Some clones in this sample may be carry-over from other donors' samples. The chain links TRBV7-9 to TRBJ1-4; no clear D. CDR3 region: CASSSAPAGWPGKLFF. DNA for the CDR3: TGTGCCAGCAGCTCAGCGCCGGCAGGTTGGCCTGGAAAACTGTTTTTT.